This T cell receptor beta chain came from a study of CD8 T cells in Susac syndrome. Study information: Each patient with Susac syndrome, at the time of blood draw, was therapy-naive, on corticosteroids, or on intravenous immunoglobulin alone. Study-wide findings and caveats: The authors acknowledged that their TCR sequencing and HLA analysis involved a relatively small number of individuals. Clonal expansion was not observed in the Susac syndrome CD4+ T cell repertoires.

Reverse transcription of roughly 0.5 to 1 ug RNA used random hexamers. The amplification used immunoSEQ multiplex PCR on TCR beta CDR3; it spanned 54 Vbeta and 13 Jbeta. In TCRdb, the immunoSEQ multiplex PCR reads were re-called with MiXCR into one record per CDR3 protein. This table holds approximately 150,000 distinct CDR3 sequences, approximately 94% found once. Concerning this clonotype: Its antigen is currently unknown.

The CDR3 is 12 residues long. The sample was CD4+ T cells from PBMCs. The gene calls are TRBV21-1 and TRBJ2-7; the table's TRBD2 call for D was not verified on the DNA. TRBV21-1 is assigned pseudogene status. This receptor was obtained from a human donor with Susac syndrome. CDR3 DNA: TGTGCCAGCACCGGACTCGAGGGGGAGCAGTACTTC. It encodes CASTGLEGEQYF.